The 3 T cell receptor beta chains reported below all come from one sample, sequenced in a study of T cell repertoires in cytomegalovirus infection. MiXCR, applied by TCRdb to the reads, yields one record per CDR3 protein. The sample holds around 55,000 distinct CDR3 sequences, around 18% seen once. The antigens of these receptors remain unknown. The sample consisted of CD8+ T cells from cultured PBMCs, taken from culture after CMV antigen stimulation. The receptors were sampled from a human donor in good health (CMV status not recorded). Some clones in this sample may be carry-over from other donors' samples.

In its sample, this clonotype is medium-sized. The chain has TRBV28 and TRBJ2-1, with 14 nucleotides matching TRBD2. Germline-derived CDR1 and CDR2 are MDHEN and SYDVKM. The CDR3 has 16 amino acids. V dropped 5 bases and J dropped 6; count of bases not matched to a gene: 6. The CDR3 region has the DNA TGTGCCAGCAGTGTCGGGACTAGCGGGAGCGGCAATGAGCAGTTCTTC. Amino acids: CASSVGTSGSGNEQFF.

J is TRBJ1-3 and V is TRBV20-1, with D perhaps TRBD1 (6 bases). The CDR3 runs 14 residues. V lost 6 bases and J lost 4, with 16 bases in between. Per germline, CDR1 DFQATT and CDR2 SNEGSKA (reference sequence). The CDR3 DNA reads TGCAGTGCCCCTGGGGCAGGGGAAGGAAACACCATATATTTT. As protein: CSAPGAGEGNTIYF.

The chain uses TRBV6-2 or TRBV6-3 and TRBJ2-5; D may be TRBD1 or TRBD2 (6 bases each). The V gene's germline CDR1 is MNHEY and CDR2 SVGEGT. This CDR3 spans 15 amino acids. The V end lost 2 bases, the J end lost 4 bases, and 14 bases lay between the germline ends. The CDR3 reads CASSYTAEGGETQYF. The CDR3 DNA sequence: TGTGCCAGCAGTTACACAGCCGAGGGGGGAGAGACCCAGTACTTC.